Below, 19 T cell receptor beta chains from the same sample are listed, as sequenced in a study of shared clonotypes between healthy human individuals. Profiled with immunoSEQ multiplex PCR; TCRdb holds only in-frame clones, not every one. In the table there are under 650,000 clones, 96% of which are singletons. The sequenced sample consisted of naive CD4+ T cells sorted from blood. Subset noted: CD45RA+ positively selected. These receptors were taken from a woman in her 30s in good health.

This clone occurred once. The genes are TRBV7-2 and TRBJ2-7; TRBD2 matches at 14 bases. Germline CDR1 is SGHTA and CDR2 is FQGNSA. V dropped 4 bases and J dropped 5; count of bases not matched to a gene: 7. The CDR3 loop spans 16 amino acids. Here the CDR3 reads CASSWTWTSGRNEQYF. In nucleotides, the CDR3 is TGTGCCAGCAGCTGGACGTGGACTAGCGGGAGGAACGAGCAGTACTTC. Drawing the rest from reference TRBV7-2 and TRBJ2-7, the complete variable domain is GAGVSQSPSNKVTEKGKDVELRCDPISGHTALYWYRQSLGQGLEFLIYFQGNSAPDKSGLPSDRFSAERTGGSVSTLTIQRTQQEDSAVYLCASSWTWTSGRNEQYFGPGTRLTVT.

The gene calls are TRBV10-3 and TRBJ1-4; a weak D match, TRBD1 (6 bases). Germline CDR1 is ENHRY and CDR2 is SYGVKD. Trimming pared 10 bases from V and 4 bases from J, leaving 13 bases between. This CDR3 spans 13 amino acids. As DNA, the CDR3 is TGTGCCACCCAGGGGACAAGTAATGAAAAACTGTTTTTT. It yields the protein CATQGTSNEKLFF.

V usage is TRBV23-1 and J usage is TRBJ1-1, with 8 bases that match TRBD1. TRBV23-1 is an ORF, with its function uncertain. The CDR3 has 15 amino acids. V was clipped by 4 bases and J by 4 bases; unmatched bases: 8. The CDR3, as DNA: TGCGCCAGCAGTCCAGCGCGGACAGGGTGCACTGAAGCTTTCTTT. This encodes CASSPARTGCTEAFF.

This chain connects TRBV7-9 to TRBJ2-1; D may be TRBD2 (6 bases). V lost 1 base and J 1 base, leaving 8 bases between the germline ends. Germline V lookup: CDR1 SEHNR, CDR2 FQNEAQ (reference sequence). This CDR3 is built from 15 residues. In nucleotides, the CDR3 is TGTGCCAGCAGCTTAGACGGGAGTTCCTACAATGAGCAGTTCTTC. Its protein is CASSLDGSSYNEQFF.

This chain connects TRBV10-3 to TRBJ2-3, with 7 bases fitting TRBD1. Germline V gene sequence: CDR1 ENHRY, CDR2 SYGVKD. Trimming at V came to 6 bases and at J to 2 bases, leaving 5 bases not matched to a gene. The CDR3 has 14 residues. The CDR3 loop is CAIRTGTDTDTQYF. As DNA, the CDR3 is TGTGCCATCAGGACCGGGACAGACACAGATACGCAGTATTTT.

The V and J genes are TRBV30 and TRBJ2-5, with 7 bases that match TRBD2. The DNA end is a closer match to TRBJ2-7, so the J assignment may be wrong. This CDR3 spans 14 amino acids. The germline gives CDR1 GTSNPN, CDR2 SVGIG (reference sequence). The CDR3 nucleotides are TGTGCCATGCTTCAGGCGGGAGCGGGCAACGAGCAGTACTTC. It codes for CAMLQAGAGNEQYF.

The J gene is TRBJ2-7, the V gene TRBV15, with 8 bases that match TRBD1. CDR1 LNHNV and CDR2 YYDKDF come from the germline V gene (reference sequence). After removal of 0 bases from V and 2 bases from J, the junction contained 6 bases not matched to a gene. The CDR3 runs 16 residues. CDR3: CATSRDSDRATYEQYF. The CDR3 coding sequence is TGTGCCACCAGCAGAGATTCGGACAGGGCAACCTACGAGCAGTACTTC.

The chain couples TRBV2 to TRBJ1-1; 10 bases align to TRBD1. J gave up 11 bases and V 5 bases, and 11 bases lay outside the gene matches. Germline values: CDR1 SNHLY, CDR2 FYNNEI. This CDR3 has 14 amino acids. The CDR3 spells CASSFSSGQGNAFF. The CDR3 DNA reads TGTGCCAGCAGTTTCTCCTCGGGACAGGGGAACGCTTTCTTT.

The chain joins TRBV18 to TRBJ1-5; the match to TRBD1 covers 10 bases. This CDR3 region has 19 residues. V was pared by 2 bases and J by 2 bases, with 12 bases of the junction left unmatched. From germline, CDR1 is KGHSH and CDR2 LQKENI. Written as DNA, the CDR3 is TGTGCCAGCTCACCAGTTTCGGGACAGGGGATCATTGGCAATCAGCCCCAGCATTTT. It codes for CASSPVSGQGIIGNQPQHF. Together with reference TRBV18 and TRBJ1-5, the CDR3 gives the full variable domain: NAGVMQNPRHLVRRRGQEARLRCSPMKGHSHVYWYRQLPEEGLKFMVYLQKENIIDESGMPKERFSAEFPKEGPSILRIQQVVRGDSAAYFCASSPVSGQGIIGNQPQHFGDGTRLSIL.

The V call is TRBV7-9, the J call TRBJ2-3; 7 bases map to TRBD2. Looked up from germline, CDR1 is SEHNR and CDR2 is FQNEAQ (reference sequence). After removal of 5 bases from V and 8 bases from J, the junction contained 4 bases not matched to a gene. The CDR3 totals 12 residues. The CDR3 nucleotides read TGTGCCAGCAGCCCTCCGGGGGGTACGCAGTATTTT. This codes for CASSPPGGTQYF.

The CDR3 region is CASSTTGLNTEAFF. The CDR3 coding sequence is TGTGCCAGCTCAACAACAGGCTTGAACACTGAAGCTTTCTTT. The V gene is TRBV18, the J gene TRBJ1-1; TRBD1 is a possible D gene (5 bases). Trimming took off 5 bases at V and 0 bases at J, with 10 bases between the two ends. This CDR3 region has 14 residues. Germline-derived CDR1 and CDR2 are KGHSH and LQKENI.

In nucleotides, the CDR3 is TGCGCCAGCAGTGTCGGTGGGACGAACACCGGGGAGCTGTTTTTT. As protein: CASSVGGTNTGELFF. The chain links TRBV5-1 to TRBJ2-2; D is undetermined. V was trimmed by 5 bases and J by 0 bases, leaving 11 bases between them. The CDR3 is 15 amino acids. In germline, CDR1 is SGHRS, CDR2 YFSETQ.

The V call is TRBV5-8, the J call TRBJ2-3; D remains ambiguous. Germline V gene data show CDR1 as SGHTS and CDR2 as YDEGEE. The CDR3 length is 15 residues. The V and J ends lost 4 bases and 1 base respectively, with 13 bases between them. CDR3 amino acids: CASSLRPQRTDTQYF. CDR3 bases: TGTGCCAGCAGCCTCAGGCCTCAGCGCACAGATACGCAGTATTTT.

This sequence joins TRBV11-2 and TRBJ2-7, with 8 nucleotides matching TRBD2. CDR1 is SGHAT, CDR2 FQNNGV, per germline. The CDR3 has 15 residues. V lost 3 bases to trimming and J lost 2 bases; unmatched junction nucleotides: 6. The CDR3 region is CASSLVTSVTYEQYF. CDR3 coding DNA: TGTGCCAGCAGCTTGGTGACTAGCGTAACCTACGAGCAGTACTTC.

The chain employs TRBV10-1 and TRBJ2-2, with D unclear. Trimming stripped 2 bases from V and 0 bases from J, with 7 bases between. The CDR3 totals 15 residues. Germline CDR1 reads WNHNN; CDR2 reads SYGVQD (reference sequence). Written as DNA, the CDR3 is TGCGCCAGCAGTGAGATGAAACCGAACACCGGGGAGCTGTTTTTT. It specifies CASSEMKPNTGELFF.

A note on this clone: This sample also contains other DNA sequences that code for the same CDR3. V and J are TRBV13 and TRBJ1-2; D remains ambiguous. Trimming left V 2 bases short and J 5 bases short, with 9 bases between. The CDR3 extends over 13 amino acids. Germline CDR1 PRHDT, CDR2 FYEKMQ (reference sequence). For the CDR3, the DNA is TGTGCCAGCAGCTTAACGGCCGGGTATGGCTACACCTTC. This codes for CASSLTAGYGYTF.

The CDR3 DNA follows: TGTGCCAGCAGTAAGGGACAGGGGAATGTTGGTTCACCCCTCCACTTT. It codes for CASSKGQGNVGSPLHF. The chain couples TRBV27 to TRBJ1-6, with 10 nucleotides matching TRBD1. Unmatched junction bases numbered 10, after V lost 5 bases and J lost 9 bases. Germline V lookup: CDR1 MNHEY, CDR2 SMNVEV (reference sequence). The CDR3 consists of 16 residues.

V and J are TRBV19 and TRBJ1-5; 7 bases are a match to TRBD1. This CDR3 is 14 amino acids long. Trimming at V came to 2 bases and at J to 6 bases, leaving 4 bases not matched to a gene. CDR1 is LNHDA, CDR2 SQIVND, per germline (reference sequence). CDR3 DNA sequence: TGTGCCAGTAGTATAACAGGGGTGGGTCAGCCCCAGCATTTT. Amino acids: CASSITGVGQPQHF.

The chain combines TRBV30 with TRBJ1-2; D is unresolved. Germline V gene data show CDR1 as GTSNPN and CDR2 as SVGIG (reference sequence). Trimming stripped 2 bases from V and 4 bases from J, with 11 bases between. This CDR3 spans 13 amino acids. The CDR3 here is CAWSSDGFYGYTF. CDR3 DNA: TGTGCCTGGAGTTCGGACGGTTTCTATGGCTACACCTTC. The complete variable domain, with remaining parts taken from reference TRBV30 and TRBJ1-2, reads SQTIHQWPATLVQPVGSPLSLECTVEGTSNPNLYWYRQAAGRGLQLLFYSVGIGQISSEVPQNLSASRPQDRQFILSSKKLLLSDSGFYLCAWSSDGFYGYTFGSGTRLTVV.